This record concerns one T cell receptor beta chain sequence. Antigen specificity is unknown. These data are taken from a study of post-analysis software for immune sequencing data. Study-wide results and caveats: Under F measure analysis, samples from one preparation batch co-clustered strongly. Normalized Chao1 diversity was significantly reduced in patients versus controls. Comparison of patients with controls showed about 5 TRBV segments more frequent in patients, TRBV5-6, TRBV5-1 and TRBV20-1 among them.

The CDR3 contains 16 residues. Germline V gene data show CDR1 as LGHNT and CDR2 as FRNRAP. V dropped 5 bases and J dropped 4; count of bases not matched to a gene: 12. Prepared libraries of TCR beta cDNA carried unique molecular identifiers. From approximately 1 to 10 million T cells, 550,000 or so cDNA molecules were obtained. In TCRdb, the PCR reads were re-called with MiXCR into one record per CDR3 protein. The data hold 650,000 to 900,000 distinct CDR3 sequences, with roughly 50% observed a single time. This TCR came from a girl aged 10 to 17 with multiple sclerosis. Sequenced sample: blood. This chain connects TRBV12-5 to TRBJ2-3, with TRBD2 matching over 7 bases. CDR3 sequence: CASGLLAGEDADTQYF. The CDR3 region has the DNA TGTGCTAGTGGTCTTCTGGCGGGAGAGGATGCAGATACGCAGTATTTT.